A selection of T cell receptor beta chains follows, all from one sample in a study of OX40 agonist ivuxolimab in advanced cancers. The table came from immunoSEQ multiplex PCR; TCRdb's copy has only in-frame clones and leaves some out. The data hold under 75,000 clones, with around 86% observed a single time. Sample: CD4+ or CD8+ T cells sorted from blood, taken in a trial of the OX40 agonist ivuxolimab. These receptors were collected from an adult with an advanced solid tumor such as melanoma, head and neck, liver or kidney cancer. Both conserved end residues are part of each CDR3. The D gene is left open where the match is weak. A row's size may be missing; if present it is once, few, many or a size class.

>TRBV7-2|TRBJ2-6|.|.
TGTGCCAGCAGCGCCGACCCCTCTGGGGCCAACGTCCTGACTTTC
CASSADPSGANVLTF
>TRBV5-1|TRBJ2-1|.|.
TGCGCCAGCAGCTTGGGGGGTTTCTCCTACAATGAGCAGTTCTTC
CASSLGGFSYNEQFF
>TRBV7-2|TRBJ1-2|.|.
TGTGCCAGCAGCTTAGCGCCGGGGGGCCGGTACTATGGCTACACCTTC
CASSLAPGGRYYGYTF
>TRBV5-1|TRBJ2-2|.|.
TGCGCCAGCAGCTTGACAGGGAGGGTCACCGGGGAGCTGTTTTTT
CASSLTGRVTGELFF
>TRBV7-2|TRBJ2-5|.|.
TGTGCCAGCAGCTTAGCGGGAAGGAAAGAGACCCAGTACTTC
CASSLAGRKETQYF
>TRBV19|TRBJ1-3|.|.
TGTGCCAGTAGTATCCCGGGGGGTGTCTCTGGAAACACCATATATTTT
CASSIPGGVSGNTIYF
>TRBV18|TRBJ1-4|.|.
TGTGCCAGCTCGCCACAACGGACGGATGAAAAACTGTTTTTT
CASSPQRTDEKLFF
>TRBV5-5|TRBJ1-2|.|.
TGTGCCAGCAGCTTGGACGGCTTTAAGGGCGGCTACACCTTC
CASSLDGFKGGYTF
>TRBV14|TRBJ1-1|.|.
TGTGCCAGCAGCCCTCCTGGGACACTTTACACTGAAGCTTTCTTT
CASSPPGTLYTEAFF
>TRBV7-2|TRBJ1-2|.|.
TGTGCCAGCAGCTTAAAGGCCTCAAACTATGGCTACACCTTC
CASSLKASNYGYTF
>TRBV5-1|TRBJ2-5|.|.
TGCGCCAGCAGCCAATCTAGCGCTGGGGGGACCCAGTACTTC
CASSQSSAGGTQYF
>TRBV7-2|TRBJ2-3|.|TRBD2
TGTGCCAGCAGCCCCCGGGGTAGCGGGGGCACAGATACGCAGTATTTT
CASSPRGSGGTDTQYF
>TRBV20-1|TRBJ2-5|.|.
TGCAGTGCACACGACCAAGAGACCCAGTACTTC
CSAHDQETQYF
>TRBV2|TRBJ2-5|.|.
TGTGCCAGCAGTGTTAGGCCCCAAGAGACCCAGTACTTC
CASSVRPQETQYF
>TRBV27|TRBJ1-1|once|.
TGTGCCAGCAGTTTGGGGTCGCCGAACACTGAAGCTTTCTTT
CASSLGSPNTEAFF